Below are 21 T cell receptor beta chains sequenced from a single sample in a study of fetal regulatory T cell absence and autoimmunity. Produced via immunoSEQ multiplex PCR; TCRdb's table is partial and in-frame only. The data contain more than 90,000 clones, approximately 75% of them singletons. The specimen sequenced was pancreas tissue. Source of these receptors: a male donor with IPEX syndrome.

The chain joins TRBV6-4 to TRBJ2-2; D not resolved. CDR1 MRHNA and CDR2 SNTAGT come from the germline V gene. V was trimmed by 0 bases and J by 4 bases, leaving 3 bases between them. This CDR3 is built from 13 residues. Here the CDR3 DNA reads TGTGCCAGCAGTGACTCGGGCACCGGGGAGCTGTTTTTT. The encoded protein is CASSDSGTGELFF.

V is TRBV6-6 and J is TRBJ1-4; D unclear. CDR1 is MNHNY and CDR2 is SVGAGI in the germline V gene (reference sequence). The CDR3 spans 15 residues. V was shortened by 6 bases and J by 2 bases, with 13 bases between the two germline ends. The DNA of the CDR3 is TGTGCCAGCAGCCCCAGTTTTAACACTAATGAAAAACTGTTTTTT. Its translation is CASSPSFNTNEKLFF.

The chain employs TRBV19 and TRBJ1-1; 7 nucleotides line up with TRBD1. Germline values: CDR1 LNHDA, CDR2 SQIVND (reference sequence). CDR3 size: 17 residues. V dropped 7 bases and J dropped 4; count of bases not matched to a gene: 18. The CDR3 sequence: CASTIRPPAGGPTEAFF. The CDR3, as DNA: TGTGCCAGTACCATACGTCCCCCGGCAGGGGGTCCCACTGAAGCTTTCTTT.

The CDR3 spells CASSLVADTQYF. DNA of the CDR3: TGTGCCAGCAGCTTAGTAGCGGATACGCAGTATTTT. This chain uses TRBV11-3 with TRBJ2-3, with a tentative D call TRBD2 (5 bases). The germline V gene has CDR1 SGHNT and CDR2 YENEEA. The CDR3 spans 12 residues. The V gene lost 1 base and the J gene lost 6 bases, with 5 bases spanning the gap. The entire variable domain, with the rest obtained from reference TRBV11-3 and TRBJ2-3, is as follows: EAGVVQSPRYKIIEKKQPVAFWCNPISGHNTLYWYLQNLGQGPELLIRYENEEAVDDSQLPKDRFSAERLKGVDSTLKIQPAELGDSAVYLCASSLVADTQYFGPGTRLTVL.

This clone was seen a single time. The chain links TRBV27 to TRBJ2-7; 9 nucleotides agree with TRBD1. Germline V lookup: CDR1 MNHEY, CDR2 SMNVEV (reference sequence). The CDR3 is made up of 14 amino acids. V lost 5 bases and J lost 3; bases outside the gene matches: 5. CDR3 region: CASSRTGDGYEQYF. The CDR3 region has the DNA TGTGCCAGCAGTCGGACAGGGGATGGCTACGAGCAGTACTTC.

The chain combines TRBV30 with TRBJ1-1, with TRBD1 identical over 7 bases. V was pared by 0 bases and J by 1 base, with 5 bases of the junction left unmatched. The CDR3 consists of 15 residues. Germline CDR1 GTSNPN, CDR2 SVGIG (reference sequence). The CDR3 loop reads CAWSVPWTGNTEAFF. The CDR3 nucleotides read TGTGCCTGGAGTGTACCATGGACAGGGAACACTGAAGCTTTCTTT.

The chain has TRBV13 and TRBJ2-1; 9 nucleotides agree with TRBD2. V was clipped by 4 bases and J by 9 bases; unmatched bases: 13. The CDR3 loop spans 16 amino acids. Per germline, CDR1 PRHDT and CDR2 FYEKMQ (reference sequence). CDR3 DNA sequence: TGTGCCAGCAGCTCCCCAGTTAGCGGGAGTCGAAGTGAGCAGTTCTTC. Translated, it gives CASSSPVSGSRSEQFF.

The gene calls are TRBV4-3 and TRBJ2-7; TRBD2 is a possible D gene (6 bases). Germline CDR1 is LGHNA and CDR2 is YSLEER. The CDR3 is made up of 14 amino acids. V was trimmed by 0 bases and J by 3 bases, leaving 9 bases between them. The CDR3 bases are TGCGCCAGCAGCCAAGAACTAGCTGGCTACGAGCAGTACTTC. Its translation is CASSQELAGYEQYF.

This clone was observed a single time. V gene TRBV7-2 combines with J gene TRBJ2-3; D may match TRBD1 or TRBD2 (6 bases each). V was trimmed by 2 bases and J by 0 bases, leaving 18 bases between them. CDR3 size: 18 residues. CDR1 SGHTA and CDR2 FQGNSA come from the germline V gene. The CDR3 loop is CASSLTHHGGLSTDTQYF. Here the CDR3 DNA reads TGTGCCAGCAGCTTAACCCACCATGGGGGGCTTAGCACAGATACGCAGTATTTT.

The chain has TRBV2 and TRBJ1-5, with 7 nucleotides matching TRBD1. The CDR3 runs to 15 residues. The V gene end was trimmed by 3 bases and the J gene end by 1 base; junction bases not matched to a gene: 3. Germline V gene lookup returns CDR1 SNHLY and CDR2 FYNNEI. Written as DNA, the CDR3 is TGTGCCAGCAGTGATCCCAGGGGGAGCAATCAGCCCCAGCATTTT. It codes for CASSDPRGSNQPQHF. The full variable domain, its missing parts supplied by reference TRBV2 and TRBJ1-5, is EPEVTQTPSHQVTQMGQEVILRCVPISNHLYFYWYRQILGQKVEFLVSFYNNEISEKSEIFDDQFSVERPDGSNFTLKIRSTKLEDSAMYFCASSDPRGSNQPQHFGDGTRLSIL.

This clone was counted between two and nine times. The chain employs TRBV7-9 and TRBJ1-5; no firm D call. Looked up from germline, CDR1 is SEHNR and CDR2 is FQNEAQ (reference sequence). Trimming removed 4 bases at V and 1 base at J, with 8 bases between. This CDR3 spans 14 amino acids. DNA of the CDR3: TGTGCCAGCAGCTCGCGAGGAAGCAATCAGCCCCAGCATTTT. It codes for CASSSRGSNQPQHF.

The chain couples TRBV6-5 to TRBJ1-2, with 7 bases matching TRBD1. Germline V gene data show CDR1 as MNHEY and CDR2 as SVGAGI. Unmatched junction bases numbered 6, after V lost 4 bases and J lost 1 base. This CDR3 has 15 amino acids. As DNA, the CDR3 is TGTGCCAGCAGTTCCGGGACAGCCTTTAACTATGGCTACACCTTC. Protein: CASSSGTAFNYGYTF.

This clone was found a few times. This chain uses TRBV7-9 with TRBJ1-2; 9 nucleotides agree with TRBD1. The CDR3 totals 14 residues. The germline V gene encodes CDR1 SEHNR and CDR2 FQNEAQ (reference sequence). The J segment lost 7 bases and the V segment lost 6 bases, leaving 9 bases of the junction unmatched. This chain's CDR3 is CASSSGTGPFGYTF. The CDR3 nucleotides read TGTGCCAGCAGTTCCGGGACAGGGCCCTTTGGCTACACCTTC.

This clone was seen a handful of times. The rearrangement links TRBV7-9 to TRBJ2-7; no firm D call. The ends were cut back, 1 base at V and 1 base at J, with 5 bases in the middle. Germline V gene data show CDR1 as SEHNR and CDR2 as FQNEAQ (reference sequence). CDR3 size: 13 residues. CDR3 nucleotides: TGTGCCAGCAGCTTAGATCGGTCCTACGAGCAGTACTTC. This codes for CASSLDRSYEQYF.

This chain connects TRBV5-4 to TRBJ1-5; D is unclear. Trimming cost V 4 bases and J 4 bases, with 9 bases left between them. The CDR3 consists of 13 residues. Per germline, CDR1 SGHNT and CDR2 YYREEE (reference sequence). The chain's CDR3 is CASSPEVNQPQHF. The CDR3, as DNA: TGTGCCAGCAGCCCGGAGGTTAATCAGCCCCAGCATTTT.

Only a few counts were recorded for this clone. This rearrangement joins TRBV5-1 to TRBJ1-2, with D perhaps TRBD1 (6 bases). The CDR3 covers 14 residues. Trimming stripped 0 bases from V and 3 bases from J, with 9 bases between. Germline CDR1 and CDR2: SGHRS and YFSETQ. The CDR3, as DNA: TGCGCCAGCAGCTTGGATCAGGGGTACTATGGCTACACCTTC. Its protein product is CASSLDQGYYGYTF.

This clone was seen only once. This chain's CDR3 is CASSLGETQYF. The CDR3 nucleotides are TGTGCCAGCAGCTTGGGCGAGACCCAGTACTTC. V and J are TRBV9 and TRBJ2-5; D unresolved. Germline V gene sequence: CDR1 SGDLS, CDR2 YYNGEE. With 4 bases removed from V and 5 bases from J, the gap between germline ends came to 6 bases. This CDR3 comprises 11 residues.

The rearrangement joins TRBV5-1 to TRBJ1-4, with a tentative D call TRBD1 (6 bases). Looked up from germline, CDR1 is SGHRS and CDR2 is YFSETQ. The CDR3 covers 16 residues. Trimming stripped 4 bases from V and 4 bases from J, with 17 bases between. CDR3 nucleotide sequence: TGCGCCAGCAGCGGACGGCTACAGGGCGTTAATGAAAAACTGTTTTTT. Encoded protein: CASSGRLQGVNEKLFF.

CDR3 loop: CASSLATGGFLGNTIYF. The DNA of the CDR3 is TGTGCCAGCAGCTTAGCAACAGGGGGCTTCCTCGGAAACACCATATATTTT. The gene calls are TRBV11-2 and TRBJ1-3; 9 bases are a match to TRBD1. V shed 1 base, J shed 4 bases, and the junction held 8 bases outside the gene matches. Germline V gives CDR1 SGHAT, CDR2 FQNNGV. CDR3 length: 17 residues.

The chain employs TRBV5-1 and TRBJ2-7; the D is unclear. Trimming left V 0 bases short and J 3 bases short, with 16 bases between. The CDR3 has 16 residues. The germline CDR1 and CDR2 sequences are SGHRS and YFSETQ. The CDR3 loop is CASSLAPAMSFYEQYF. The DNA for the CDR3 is TGCGCCAGCAGCTTGGCTCCAGCAATGAGCTTCTACGAGCAGTACTTC.

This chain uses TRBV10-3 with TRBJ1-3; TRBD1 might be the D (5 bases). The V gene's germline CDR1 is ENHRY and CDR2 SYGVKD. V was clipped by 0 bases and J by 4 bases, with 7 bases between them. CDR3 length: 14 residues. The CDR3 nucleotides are TGTGCCATCAGTGAGTCCAGGGAAGGAAACACCATATATTTT. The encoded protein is CAISESREGNTIYF.